The 8 T cell receptor beta chains below were found in one sample sequenced in a study of CD8+CD57+ T cells in acquired aplastic anemia. Researchers used genomic DNA as the template to profile TCR beta VDJ and CDR3. MiXCR, run by TCRdb on the reads, gives a single entry per CDR3 protein. The sample records around 200,000 distinct CDR3 sequences, roughly 65% being singletons. Patients chosen for sequencing had shown CD8+CD57+ cell expansion by flow cytometry. The material sequenced was sorted CD4+, CD8+, or CD8+CD57+ T cells (not recorded which) from PBMCs. These TCRs come from a human donor with aplastic anemia.

This clonotype was seen just once. The V and J genes are TRBV2 and TRBJ2-3; 7 bases agree with TRBD2. Germline assignment: CDR1 SNHLY and CDR2 FYNNEI. The CDR3 is 16 residues long. The V gene end was trimmed by 4 bases and the J gene end by 1 base; junction bases not matched to a gene: 8. CDR3 nucleotides: TGTGCCAGCAGTGTGACCACCCGGGGGGGCACAGATACGCAGTATTTT. Its protein product is CASSVTTRGGTDTQYF.

The gene calls are TRBV15 and TRBJ2-1; 9 nucleotides match TRBD2. The V segment lost 2 bases and the J segment 5 bases; nucleotides outside the gene matches: 7. This CDR3 is 16 amino acids long. CDR1 is LNHNV, CDR2 YYDKDF, per germline (reference sequence). CDR3 sequence: CATSRIGKRGDNEQFF. The CDR3 DNA sequence: TGTGCCACCAGCAGAATTGGCAAGCGGGGGGACAATGAGCAGTTCTTC.

The table lists this clonotype with many counts. This chain joins TRBV4-1 and TRBJ2-3, with 9 bases fitting TRBD2. CDR3 size: 16 residues. Germline-derived CDR1 and CDR2 are MGHRA and YSYEKL. The ends lost 2 bases at V and 6 bases at J; junction bases unmatched: 9. CDR3 in amino acids: CASSQHPSGGPDTQYF. Written as DNA, the CDR3 is TGCGCCAGCAGCCAACATCCAAGCGGGGGGCCCGATACGCAGTATTTT.

This rearrangement joins TRBV14 to TRBJ2-7; D is ambiguous. Germline V gene sequence: CDR1 SGHDN, CDR2 FVKESK. The length of the CDR3 is 12 residues. Trimming took off 6 bases at V and 6 bases at J, with 12 bases between the two ends. This chain's CDR3 is CASSSPPAEQYF. The DNA for the CDR3 is TGTGCCAGCAGTTCCCCCCCCGCCGAGCAGTACTTC.

This chain links TRBV7-2 with TRBJ2-3, with 11 bases that match TRBD2. The CDR3 loop spans 18 amino acids. Germline CDR1 SGHTA, CDR2 FQGNSA. V shed 4 bases and J 4 bases; nucleotides not matched to a gene: 13. The CDR3: CASSWGTSGNKIADTQYF. The DNA of the CDR3 is TGTGCCAGCAGCTGGGGGACTAGCGGAAACAAGATCGCAGATACGCAGTATTTT. Combining the CDR3 with reference TRBV7-2 and TRBJ2-3 gives the whole variable domain GAGVSQSPSNKVTEKGKDVELRCDPISGHTALYWYRQSLGQGLEFLIYFQGNSAPDKSGLPSDRFSAERTGGSVSTLTIQRTQQEDSAVYLCASSWGTSGNKIADTQYFGPGTRLTVL.

Many counts were recorded for this clonotype. V usage is TRBV12-3 or TRBV12-4 and J usage is TRBJ2-7; weak D call: TRBD2 (5 bases). V lost 6 bases, J lost 4 bases, and 13 bases lay in between. The CDR3 consists of 13 residues. The CDR3 protein is CASSPRRGYEQYF. CDR3 in DNA: TGTGCCAGCAGCCCCCGGAGAGGGTACGAGCAGTACTTC.

On this clonotype itself: A junction boundary mismatches the germline segment, possibly from a read error. The chain combines TRBV7-7 with TRBJ2-2, with 7 nucleotides matching TRBD1. The CDR3 extends over 16 amino acids. Germline V gene sequence: CDR1 SSHAT, CDR2 FNYEAQ (reference sequence). CDR3 sequence reads: CASSLDRASNTGELFF. The CDR3 DNA reads as TGTGCTAGCAGCCTAGACAGGGCCTCGAACACCGGGGAGCTGTTTTTT.

The chain has TRBV29-1 and TRBJ2-3; 8 positions match TRBD1. CDR1 is SQVTM and CDR2 is ANQGSEA in the germline V gene. V trimming: 5 bases; J trimming: 8 bases; junction bases outside the gene matches: 9. CDR3 length: 13 amino acids. CDR3 protein: CSVNRGTPATQYF. CDR3 nucleotides: TGCAGCGTTAACAGGGGGACTCCGGCTACGCAGTATTTT.